The 15 T cell receptor beta chains below were found in one sample sequenced in a study of brain metastases from non-small cell lung cancer. Measured with immunoSEQ multiplex PCR; TCRdb has only the in-frame clones, and not every one. The table has about 15,000 clones, about four fifths seen once. The sample comprised primary lung tumor tissue. The receptors come from a donor aged 40 or over with non-small cell lung cancer.

CDR3 sequence reads: CASSDKWNTEAFF. In DNA form, the CDR3 reads TGTGCCAGTAGCGATAAGTGGAACACTGAAGCTTTCTTT. V usage is TRBV19 and J usage is TRBJ1-1; D gene unclear. Trimming took 6 bases from V and 1 from J, leaving 9 bases between them. The CDR3 has 13 residues. The V gene's germline CDR1 is LNHDA and CDR2 SQIVND (reference sequence).

Of note for this clone: A much larger clone differs from this one at a single base, so this may be a read error. The same CDR3 can be traced to other DNA sequences in this sample. This chain connects TRBV5-4 to TRBJ2-2, with D possibly being TRBD1 (5 bases). Trimming removed 5 bases from V and 5 bases from J, with 13 bases in between. The CDR3 sequence is 14 residues long. Germline assignment: CDR1 SGHNT and CDR2 YYREEE (reference sequence). The CDR3 region is CASSLRTKTGELFF. CDR3 DNA sequence: TGTGCCAGCAGTTTAAGGACAAAGACCGGGGAGCTGTTTTTT.

The V call is TRBV6-5, the J call TRBJ1-3; D uncertain. The CDR3 runs to 12 residues. Germline V gene data show CDR1 as MNHEY and CDR2 as SVGAGI. Trimming removed 6 bases from V and 0 bases from J, with 3 bases in between. CDR3 region: CASSPSGNTIYF. The CDR3 region has the DNA TGTGCCAGCAGCCCCTCTGGAAACACCATATATTTT.

The rearrangement uses TRBV10-3 and TRBJ1-4; D might be TRBD1 (6 bases). Germline V gene sequence: CDR1 ENHRY, CDR2 SYGVKD. V was pared by 4 bases and J by 7 bases, with 13 bases between. The CDR3 totals 14 residues. The CDR3 bases are TGTGCCATCAGTGGGCCAGGGGTAGGTGAAAAACTGTTTTTT. This gives the protein CAISGPGVGEKLFF.

This chain connects TRBV12-3 or TRBV12-4 to TRBJ2-3; TRBD1 aligns across 7 bases. V lost 6 bases, J lost 6 bases, and 6 bases stayed unmatched. The CDR3 spans 13 residues. CDR3 in amino acids: CASSLRGRDTQYF. The CDR3 coding sequence is TGTGCCAGCAGCTTAAGGGGGCGGGATACGCAGTATTTT.

Of note for this clone: The junction differs from germline at one of its ends, possibly a read error. V and J are TRBV5-6 and TRBJ1-5; maybe TRBD1 (6 bases). The CDR3 totals 17 residues. Germline loops: CDR1 SGHDT, CDR2 YYEEEE. DNA of the CDR3: TGTGCCAGCAGCTGGGGGCCAGGGGTTACGGGCAATCAACCCCAGCATTTT. Encoded protein: CASSWGPGVTGNQPQHF. Combining the CDR3 with reference TRBV5-6 and TRBJ1-5 gives the whole variable domain DAGVTQSPTHLIKTRGQQVTLRCSPKSGHDTVSWYQQALGQGPQFIFQYYEEEERQRGNFPDRFSGHQFPNYSSELNVNALLLGDSALYLCASSWGPGVTGNQPQHFGDGTRLSIL.

The chain recombines TRBV19 with TRBJ1-5; TRBD1 matches at 9 bases. Germline V CDR1 and CDR2: LNHDA, SQIVND (reference sequence). The V and J ends lost 8 bases and 6 bases, in that order; junction bases with no gene match: 11. This CDR3 is built from 15 residues. CDR3 DNA: TGTGCCAGTTCCCGGGACAGGGCTCCAGGTCAGCCCCAGCATTTT. It specifies CASSRDRAPGQPQHF.

This clone occurred a few times. The chain links TRBV5-1 to TRBJ1-3; D unclear. The CDR3 length is 14 residues. Trimming took 0 bases from V and 8 from J, leaving 12 bases between them. Germline values: CDR1 SGHRS, CDR2 YFSETQ. CDR3 loop: CASSLERFVDTIYF. The CDR3 region has the DNA TGCGCCAGCAGCTTGGAACGATTCGTGGACACCATATATTTT. Using reference TRBV5-1 and TRBJ1-3 for the parts outside the CDR3, the full variable domain is KAGVTQTPRYLIKTRGQQVTLSCSPISGHRSVSWYQQTPGQGLQFLFEYFSETQRNKGNFPGRFSGRQFSNSRSEMNVSTLELGDSALYLCASSLERFVDTIYFGEGSWLTVV.

The rearrangement uses TRBV9 and TRBJ1-4; TRBD1 matches at 7 bases. Germline V gene data show CDR1 as SGDLS and CDR2 as YYNGEE. V lost 3 bases to trimming and J lost 8 bases; unmatched junction nucleotides: 16. The CDR3 runs to 17 residues. CDR3 coding DNA: TGTGCCAGCAGCGCCGACCTCGAGGGGGCCGGGAGGGAAAAACTGTTTTTT. It yields the protein CASSADLEGAGREKLFF.

V and J are TRBV19 and TRBJ2-7; 8 nucleotides agree with TRBD1. V shed 6 bases, J shed 3 bases, and the junction held 10 bases outside the gene matches. CDR1 is LNHDA, CDR2 SQIVND, per germline (reference sequence). This CDR3 spans 15 amino acids. CDR3 loop: CASSLGQGEIYEQYF. CDR3 coding DNA: TGTGCCAGTAGCCTCGGACAGGGTGAGATCTACGAGCAGTACTTC.

This sequence joins TRBV7-8 and TRBJ2-1; 11 bases are a match to TRBD2. Germline CDR1 SGHVS, CDR2 FQNEAQ. V shed 5 bases and J 11 bases; nucleotides not matched to a gene: 8. The CDR3 contains 14 residues. CDR3 nucleotide sequence: TGTGCCAGCAGCCCGCTTGAGACTAGCGGGAAGCAGTTCTTC. Its translation is CASSPLETSGKQFF.

The rearrangement joins TRBV11-1 to TRBJ2-3, with D unresolved. V was pared by 5 bases and J by 3 bases, with 9 bases between. CDR3 size: 13 residues. Germline CDR1 and CDR2: SGHAT and FQDESV (reference sequence). This chain's CDR3 is CASSLPSTDTQYF. CDR3 bases: TGTGCCAGCAGCCTGCCCTCAACAGATACGCAGTATTTT. Full variable domain (missing parts from reference TRBV11-1 and TRBJ2-3): EAEVAQSPRYKITEKSQAVAFWCDPISGHATLYWYRQILGQGPELLVQFQDESVVDDSQLPKDRFSAERLKGVDSTLKIQPAELGDSAMYLCASSLPSTDTQYFGPGTRLTVL.

The chain carries TRBV5-4 and TRBJ1-2; 10 bases line up with TRBD1. The CDR3 covers 15 residues. J gave up 2 bases and V 4 bases, and 5 bases lay outside the gene matches. Looked up from germline, CDR1 is SGHNT and CDR2 is YYREEE (reference sequence). Here the CDR3 reads CASSPGTGENYGYTF. CDR3 nucleotides: TGTGCCAGCAGCCCCGGGACAGGGGAGAACTATGGCTACACCTTC.

CDR3 amino acids: CASSFRLSNQPQHF. The CDR3 nucleotides are TGTGCCAGCAGCTTCAGACTGAGCAATCAGCCCCAGCATTTT. V and J are TRBV5-6 and TRBJ1-5; D gene ambiguous. Germline loops: CDR1 SGHDT, CDR2 YYEEEE. The CDR3 sequence is 14 residues long. The germline V and J ends were trimmed by 2 bases and 1 base, with 7 bases remaining between them. The full variable domain, in which reference TRBV5-6 and TRBJ1-5 provide the parts outside the CDR3, is DAGVTQSPTHLIKTRGQQVTLRCSPKSGHDTVSWYQQALGQGPQFIFQYYEEEERQRGNFPDRFSGHQFPNYSSELNVNALLLGDSALYLCASSFRLSNQPQHFGDGTRLSIL.

The V call is TRBV6-2 or TRBV6-3, the J call TRBJ2-1; a weak D match, TRBD2 (6 bases). Trimming pared 2 bases from V and 2 bases from J, leaving 13 bases between. Per germline, CDR1 MNHEY and CDR2 SVGEGT. There are 16 residues in the CDR3. CDR3 in DNA: TGTGCCAGCAGTTACCGGGGGAAAGGACCCTACAATGAGCAGTTCTTC. This encodes CASSYRGKGPYNEQFF.